The next 20 T cell receptor beta chains were all read from a single sample in a study of T cells in Graves' hyperthyroidism and ophthalmopathy (dated by TCRdb to between 2017 and 2020). Receptor amplification or capture employed multiplex PCR. For sequencing, an Illumina HiSeq 2000 was employed. The TCR beta CDR3 regions were amplified from RNA transcripts. The first round of RT-PCR for the TCR CDR3 was performed with the HTBI primer set and the Qiagen OneStep RT-PCR kit. TCRdb reanalyzed the raw reads on its own, using fastp at Q25 for trimming and MiXCR for clone calling, and kept in-frame beta chains. Rows merge per CDR3 protein into single entries with the most common DNA and genes. This sample gives approximately 710,000 distinct CDR3 sequences in total; roughly a sixth of them show up just once. The ten top clones hold roughly a sixth of the sample. Material for sequencing was blood. The receptors derive from a man aged 50-60 years with Graves' hyperthyroidism.

This clonotype has at least ten counts. This chain uses TRBV15 with TRBJ1-1; D uncertain. Looked up from germline, CDR1 is LNHNV and CDR2 is YYDKDF (reference sequence). Deletions cut 1 base from V and 0 bases from J, with 9 bases between. The CDR3 has 15 residues. The CDR3, as DNA: TGTGCCACCAGCAGAGGTGGGGTTTTGAACACTGAAGCTTTCTTT. It specifies CATSRGGVLNTEAFF.

The table lists this clonotype with many counts. The chain is built from TRBV11-2 and TRBJ1-4, with 8 bases lining up with TRBD1. Germline V lookup: CDR1 SGHAT, CDR2 FQNNGV. This CDR3 region has 14 residues. Trimming removed 5 bases from V and 8 bases from J; junction bases left unmatched: 7. CDR3 bases: TGTGCCAGCAGCCAGGACAGGGCAAGGGAAAAACTGTTTTTT. It yields the protein CASSQDRAREKLFF.

This clonotype has only a few counts. The gene calls are TRBV18 and TRBJ2-7; D might be TRBD1 or TRBD2, each matching 5 bases. The V end was cut by 0 bases, the J end by 4 bases, with 16 bases between. CDR1 KGHSH and CDR2 LQKENI come from the germline V gene. This CDR3 spans 16 amino acids. The CDR3 region is CASSPPMGDRFYEQYF. The CDR3 DNA is TGTGCCAGCTCACCACCGATGGGGGATAGGTTTTACGAGCAGTACTTC. Full variable domain (outside the CDR3, taken from reference TRBV18 and TRBJ2-7): NAGVMQNPRHLVRRRGQEARLRCSPMKGHSHVYWYRQLPEEGLKFMVYLQKENIIDESGMPKERFSAEFPKEGPSILRIQQVVRGDSAAYFCASSPPMGDRFYEQYFGPGTRLTVT.

This chain uses TRBV27 with TRBJ2-2; possibly TRBD2 for D (6 bases). The CDR3 is made up of 14 amino acids. In germline, CDR1 is MNHEY, CDR2 SMNVEV (reference sequence). V gave up 5 bases and J gave up 2 bases, with 9 bases separating them. CDR3 DNA: TGTGCCAGCAGTAGGACTATAAACACCGGGGAGCTGTTTTTT. It yields the protein CASSRTINTGELFF.

The rearrangement joins TRBV19 to TRBJ1-5; no definite D call. CDR1 is LNHDA and CDR2 is SQIVND in the germline V gene (reference sequence). Trimming removed 1 base at V and 9 bases at J, with 10 bases between. CDR3 size: 13 residues. CDR3 coding DNA: TGTGCCAGTAGTATAGTCATCGCAAGGCCCCAGCATTTT. Amino acids: CASSIVIARPQHF.

The rearrangement links TRBV28 to TRBJ2-5; tentative D call: TRBD2 (5 bases). V was trimmed by 5 bases and J by 1 base, leaving 14 bases between them. CDR3 length equals 15 residues. CDR1 is MDHEN and CDR2 is SYDVKM in the germline V gene. In DNA form, the CDR3 reads TGTGCCAGCAGTGGCTTAGGCGGGTTCCAAGAGACCCAGTACTTC. It encodes CASSGLGGFQETQYF. Supplemented by reference TRBV28 and TRBJ2-5, the full variable domain reads DVKVTQSSRYLVKRTGEKVFLECVQDMDHENMFWYRQDPGLGLRLIYFSYDVKMKEKGDIPEGYSVSREKKERFSLILESASTNQTSMYLCASSGLGGFQETQYFGPGTRLLVL.

Of note for this clonotype: With a much larger clone just one base away, this may be a read error. The J gene is TRBJ1-1, the V gene TRBV11-2; D might be TRBD1 (6 bases). Germline loops: CDR1 SGHAT, CDR2 FQNNGV. This CDR3 is 15 amino acids long. CDR3 DNA: TGTGCCAGCAGCTTAGCGCGAGGGGGTCTAACTGGAGCTTTCTTT. This encodes CASSLARGGLTGAFF.

This clonotype was counted at least ten times. This chain joins TRBV6-1 and TRBJ2-4; TRBD1 is a possible D gene (7 bases). The CDR3 is 15 residues long. The germline V and J ends were trimmed by 8 bases and 2 bases, with 16 bases remaining between them. The germline CDR1 and CDR2 sequences are MNHNS and SASEGT. The CDR3 here is CASLEAGGPKNIQYF. Here the CDR3 DNA reads TGTGCCAGCCTCGAAGCAGGGGGGCCCAAAAACATTCAGTACTTC.

The chain couples TRBV9 to TRBJ2-2; TRBD2 agrees at 8 bases. Germline values: CDR1 SGDLS, CDR2 YYNGEE. The CDR3 runs to 15 residues. V was clipped by 4 bases and J by 4 bases; unmatched bases: 6. This chain's CDR3 is CASSPGLAPTGELFF. CDR3 sequence (DNA): TGTGCCAGCAGCCCAGGACTAGCTCCCACCGGGGAGCTGTTTTTT.

This clonotype was observed many times. The J gene is TRBJ2-1, the V gene TRBV10-3, with unresolved D. The CDR3 consists of 17 residues. Germline V gene data show CDR1 as ENHRY and CDR2 as SYGVKD. V was clipped by 4 bases and J by 3 bases, with 19 bases between them. The DNA of the CDR3 is TGTGCCATCAGTGGGTATGGAGTTTCTGGGGTCTACAATGAGCAGTTCTTC. This encodes CAISGYGVSGVYNEQFF.

V is TRBV30 and J is TRBJ1-2; 9 bases map to TRBD1. Germline-derived CDR1 and CDR2 are GTSNPN and SVGIG (reference sequence). The CDR3 sequence is 13 residues long. V was pared by 5 bases and J by 6 bases, with 7 bases of the junction left unmatched. CDR3 coding DNA: TGTGCCTGGGGAGGACAGGGGAGAGATGGCTACACCTTC. Its protein is CAWGGQGRDGYTF. Full variable domain (remainder filled in from reference TRBV30 and TRBJ1-2): SQTIHQWPATLVQPVGSPLSLECTVEGTSNPNLYWYRQAAGRGLQLLFYSVGIGQISSEVPQNLSASRPQDRQFILSSKKLLLSDSGFYLCAWGGQGRDGYTFGSGTRLTVV.

V usage is TRBV5-1 and J usage is TRBJ1-2; 7 bases are a match to TRBD1. V trimming: 0 bases; J trimming: 7 bases; junction bases outside the gene matches: 12. Per the germline V gene, CDR1 is SGHRS and CDR2 is YFSETQ. CDR3 length: 16 amino acids. The CDR3 DNA follows: TGCGCCAGCAGCTTGGGGACAGGACCATTGGGCGGTGGCTACACCTTC. The encoded protein is CASSLGTGPLGGGYTF.

V usage is TRBV7-9 and J usage is TRBJ1-5; 8 bases agree with TRBD1. Unmatched junction bases numbered 9, after V lost 5 bases and J lost 6 bases. Germline V gives CDR1 SEHNR, CDR2 FQNEAQ (reference sequence). The CDR3 totals 15 residues. The CDR3 region has the DNA TGTGCCAGCAGCCACGGACAGGGAGATTTTCAGCCCCAGCATTTT. Translation: CASSHGQGDFQPQHF.

This clonotype was detected ten times or more. V usage is TRBV3-1 and J usage is TRBJ2-7; D is unclear. This CDR3 is built from 13 residues. Germline CDR1 is LGHDT and CDR2 is YNNKEL (reference sequence). V was cut by 2 bases and J by 5 bases, with 10 bases left in between. CDR3 protein: CASSQRPSNEQYF. The CDR3 DNA sequence: TGTGCCAGCAGCCAACGACCCAGCAACGAGCAGTACTTC.

Ten or more counts support this clonotype. The gene calls are TRBV7-8 and TRBJ1-4; 8 bases map to TRBD1. The CDR3 has 13 residues. V lost 5 bases to trimming and J lost 5 bases; unmatched junction nucleotides: 1. CDR1 SGHVS and CDR2 FQNEAQ come from the germline V gene. CDR3 residues: CASSRDRNEKLFF. CDR3 bases: TGTGCCAGCAGCCGGGACAGGAATGAAAAACTGTTTTTT.

This clonotype has at least ten counts. The chain combines TRBV2 with TRBJ1-1; tentatively, D is TRBD1 (5 bases). Trimming pared 4 bases from V and 0 bases from J, leaving 9 bases between. Germline values: CDR1 SNHLY, CDR2 FYNNEI. The CDR3 sequence is 14 residues long. The CDR3 is CASSGQIMNTEAFF. DNA of the CDR3: TGTGCCAGCAGTGGACAGATCATGAACACTGAAGCTTTCTTT.

The chain recombines TRBV28 with TRBJ1-1; no firm D call. Germline V gene data show CDR1 as MDHEN and CDR2 as SYDVKM. The CDR3 consists of 14 residues. The V end was cut by 0 bases, the J end by 7 bases, with 12 bases between. The CDR3 sequence is CASSLWQAGGEAFF. The CDR3 DNA reads TGTGCCAGCAGTTTATGGCAGGCGGGTGGTGAAGCTTTCTTT.

The sample holds many counts of this clonotype. The CDR3 here is CASSLFYGLLNTYNEQFF. DNA for the CDR3: TGTGCCAGCAGCCTGTTTTACGGCCTCCTAAACACCTACAATGAGCAGTTCTTC. The chain is built from TRBV11-2 and TRBJ2-1; D is unclear. The CDR3 covers 18 residues. The ends were cut back, 5 bases at V and 2 bases at J, with 22 bases in the middle. Germline lookup yields CDR1 SGHAT and CDR2 FQNNGV.

Notes on this clonotype: One junction end disagrees with the germline gene, perhaps due to a read error. The rearrangement uses TRBV12-3 or TRBV12-4 and TRBJ2-7; 7 bases are shared with TRBD2. This CDR3 spans 19 amino acids. The DNA of the CDR3 is TGTGCCAGTAGTTCCCAGGGAGGGAGGATGTGGCGGGGCATCTACGAGCAGTACTTC. It specifies CASSSQGGRMWRGIYEQYF.

This clonotype was seen more than once but under ten times. The CDR3 protein is CASSDSARHSSYNEQFF. The CDR3 nucleotides read TGTGCCAGCAGTGACTCGGCAAGGCATAGCTCCTACAATGAGCAGTTCTTC. This chain uses TRBV6-4 with TRBJ2-1; D is ambiguous. The CDR3 covers 17 residues. Germline CDR1 reads MRHNA; CDR2 reads SNTAGT. V was clipped by 0 bases and J by 0 bases, with 12 bases between them.